This T cell receptor beta chain was identified in a study of T-cell memory formation after mild COVID-19. Looking at the study overall: TCR clusters were largely donor specific.

TCRdb passed the 5' RACE reads through MiXCR, listing each CDR3 protein once. The table lists around 430,000 distinct CDR3 sequences, 16% of them singletons. This clonotype was recorded at least ten times. This CDR3 has 14 residues. The V gene's germline CDR1 is SGHRS and CDR2 YFSETQ. The J segment lost 5 bases and the V segment lost 5 bases, leaving 8 bases of the junction unmatched. This clonotype was sampled from a man younger than 35 who had mild COVID-19 (a few samples of this study predate the infection). Cell type and time point are not known. The chain has TRBV5-1 and TRBJ2-7, with 9 bases identical to TRBD2. The specimen was PBMCs or a T cell subset sorted from them (not recorded which). In nucleotides, the CDR3 is TGCGCCAGCAGGCAGCGGGGGGTAAACAACGAGCAGTACGTC. It codes for CASRQRGVNNEQYV.